The present entry profiles one T cell receptor beta chain with its context. Germline and junction disagree at one end, which may indicate a read error. CDR3 size: 16 residues. Germline V gives CDR1 MNHNS, CDR2 SASEGT. The library came from three nested PCR rounds adapted from ARM-PCR protocols. In TCRdb, the multiplex PCR reads were re-called with MiXCR into one record per CDR3 protein. The data hold 60,000 to 90,000 distinct CDR3 sequences, with roughly 75% observed a single time. These data are taken from a study of tumor and adjacent non-tumor tissue in lung cancer. No cell sorting was done before RNA was extracted from the tissue. The normal lung tissue was taken more than 3 cm from the tumor edge.

Sequenced: distant non-tumor lung tissue. The receptor was derived from a woman aged 45-65 years with non-small cell lung cancer. This chain joins TRBV6-1 and TRBJ2-1; D is tentatively TRBD1 or TRBD2 (5 bases each). The CDR3 DNA reads TGTGTCAGCAGTGGAGAATGGGGGACCTCCTACAATGAGCAGTTCTTC. Translated, it gives CVSSGEWGTSYNEQFF.